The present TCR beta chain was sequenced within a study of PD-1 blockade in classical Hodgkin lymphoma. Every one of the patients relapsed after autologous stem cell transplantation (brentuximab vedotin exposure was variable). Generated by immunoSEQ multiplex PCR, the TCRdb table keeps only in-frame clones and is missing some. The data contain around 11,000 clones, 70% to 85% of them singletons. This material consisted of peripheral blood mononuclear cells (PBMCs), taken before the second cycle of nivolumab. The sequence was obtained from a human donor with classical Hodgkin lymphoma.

The CDR3 loop reads CASSVGPLDQPQHF. CDR3 DNA sequence: TGTGCCAGCAGCGTAGGACCGTTGGATCAGCCCCAGCATTTT. The chain joins TRBV9 to TRBJ1-5; D remains ambiguous. The ends were cut back, 0 bases at V and 5 bases at J, with 9 bases in the middle. CDR1 SGDLS and CDR2 YYNGEE come from the germline V gene. The CDR3 totals 14 residues.